A few counts support the clone carrying this TCR beta chain. Time point of the sample: sample taken at primary tumor resection. Without sorting, whole RNA was sequenced from tumor, nontumor lung or frozen PBMC. This record belongs to a study of spatial heterogeneity in lung cancer. Study information: TCR and UMI combinations that were unique each appeared, on average, more than ten times in raw reads.

The CDR3 length is 17 residues. Trimming stripped 3 bases from V and 0 bases from J, with 16 bases between. Germline CDR1 reads SGHTA; CDR2 reads FQGNSA. TCRdb re-called the 5' RACE reads through MiXCR, storing one row per CDR3 protein. The sample has around 89,000 distinct CDR3 sequences; approximately 12% are singletons. The origin of this receptor is a male donor with early-stage non-small cell lung cancer. The chain is built from TRBV7-2 and TRBJ2-3; a weak D match, TRBD2 (5 bases). The source material was PBMCs, sampled at surgery. CDR3 in amino acids: CASSFWPSGSSTDTQYF. DNA of the CDR3: TGTGCCAGCAGCTTCTGGCCCAGCGGCTCTAGCACAGATACGCAGTATTTT. The whole variable domain, filled in from reference TRBV7-2 and TRBJ2-3, reads GAGVSQSPSNKVTEKGKDVELRCDPISGHTALYWYRQSLGQGLEFLIYFQGNSAPDKSGLPSDRFSAERTGGSVSTLTIQRTQQEDSAVYLCASSFWPSGSSTDTQYFGPGTRLTVL.